The subject of this entry is one T cell receptor (beta chain). Ten or more counts support this clonotype. The target of this receptor is not known. Base quality data are lacking; no much larger clone is found one base away. The sample originates from a study of early T cells in non-severe SARS-CoV-2 infection (TCRdb year 2021). About the full investigation: Bulk RNA from unsorted whole blood was used for TCR sequencing, so alpha and beta chains could not be paired.

The CDR3 holds 14 amino acids from the cysteine to the phenylalanine. Of the read, only the CDR3 DNA is kept; its 42 bases are in frame from base 1. After removal of 1 base from V and 6 bases from J, the junction retains 5 bases not matched to a gene. From a lookup of the germline V gene, CDR1 and CDR2 are SGHRS and YFSETQ. Broad study findings and their caveats: VDJdb matching was skewed toward anti-spike CD8 responses, so virus-specific expansions were likely underestimated and private and CD4 specificities were missed.

Library generation was performed with 5' RACE. This sample was sequenced with a NextSeq 500. The TCR library protocol attached unique molecular identifiers to individual cDNA molecules to correct for sequencing error and PCR bias. Sequencing covered both TCR alpha and beta chains, and within each sample the abundances of alpha and beta sequences were tightly co-correlated. The original pipeline was this. V gene, J gene and CDR3 annotation of TCR sequences was performed with Decombinator V4. TCRs were defined as expanded if a significant change between any two time points was detected under a Poisson model with p below 0.0001. TCR abundances were normalised to the total number of TCRs sequenced per sample and expressed as counts per million. MAIT TCRs were defined by TRAV1-2 paired with TRAJ12, TRAJ20 or TRAJ33, and iNKT TCRs by TRAV10 paired with TRAJ18. VDJdb, accessed 1 November 2021, was searched for CMV, EBV and SARS-CoV-2 annotated TCRs, with TCRs annotated for multiple antigens excluded. The raw public data were reprocessed by TCRdb itself: fastp quality trimming at Q25, MiXCR clonotype calling, in-frame beta chains only. One record per CDR3 amino acid sequence lists the most common genes and DNA. It is TCRdb's table, rather than the study itself, that gives the V and J calls and clone size. This sample has about 22,000 distinct CDR3 sequences in its table, and under 4.5% of those were observed once. Of the sample, more than 1.1% falls within the top ten clones.

This was a case-control study nested in a cohort of healthcare workers in London, UK, who had nasopharyngeal swab PCR tests and blood samples taken every week. Healthcare workers were recruited during the week of the UK lockdown, between 23 and 31 March 2020, and followed weekly for up to 16 weeks. This receptor was identified in an adult who was a healthcare worker with PCR-confirmed SARS-CoV-2 infection or an uninfected control (not recorded which). Rearrangement joined TRBV5-1 to TRBJ2-7, and 9 junction bases match TRBD1. The sequenced material came from whole blood. The sequenced DNA is TGCGCCAGCAGCTTGCAGGGGACAGGGCGCGAGCAGTACTTC. Its amino acids are CASSLQGTGREQYF.